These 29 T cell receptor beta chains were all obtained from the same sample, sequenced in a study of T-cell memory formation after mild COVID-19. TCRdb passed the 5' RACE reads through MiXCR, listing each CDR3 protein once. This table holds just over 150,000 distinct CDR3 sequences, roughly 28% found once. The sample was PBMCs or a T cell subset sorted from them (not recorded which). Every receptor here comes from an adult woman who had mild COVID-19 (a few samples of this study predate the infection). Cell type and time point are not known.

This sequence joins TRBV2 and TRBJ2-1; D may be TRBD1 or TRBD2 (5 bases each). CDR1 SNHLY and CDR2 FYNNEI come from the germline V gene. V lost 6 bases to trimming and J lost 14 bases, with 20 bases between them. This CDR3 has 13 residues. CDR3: CASRSSREGREFF. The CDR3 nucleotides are TGTGCCAGCAGGTCTAGCAGAGAGGGACGGGAGTTCTTC.

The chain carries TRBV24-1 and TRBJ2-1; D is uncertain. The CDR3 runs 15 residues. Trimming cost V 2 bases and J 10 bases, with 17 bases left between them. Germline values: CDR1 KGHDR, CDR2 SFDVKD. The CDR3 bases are TGTGCCACCAGTGATTCCACATCCCCGGGCCAAGAGCAGTTCTTC. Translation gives CATSDSTSPGQEQFF.

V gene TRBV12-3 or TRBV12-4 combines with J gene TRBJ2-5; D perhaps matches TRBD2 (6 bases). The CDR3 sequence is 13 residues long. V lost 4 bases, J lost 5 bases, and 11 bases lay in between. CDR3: CASSSGGGETQYF. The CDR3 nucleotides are TGTGCCAGCAGTTCCGGGGGTGGGGAGACCCAGTACTTC.

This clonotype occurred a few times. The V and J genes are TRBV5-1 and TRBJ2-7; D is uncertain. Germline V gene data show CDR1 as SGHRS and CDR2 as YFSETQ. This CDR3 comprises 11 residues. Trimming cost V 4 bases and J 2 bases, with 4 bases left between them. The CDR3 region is CASSPPYEQYF. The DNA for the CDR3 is TGCGCCAGCAGCCCCCCCTACGAGCAGTACTTC. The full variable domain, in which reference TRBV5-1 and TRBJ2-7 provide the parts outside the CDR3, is KAGVTQTPRYLIKTRGQQVTLSCSPISGHRSVSWYQQTPGQGLQFLFEYFSETQRNKGNFPGRFSGRQFSNSRSEMNVSTLELGDSALYLCASSPPYEQYFGPGTRLTVT.

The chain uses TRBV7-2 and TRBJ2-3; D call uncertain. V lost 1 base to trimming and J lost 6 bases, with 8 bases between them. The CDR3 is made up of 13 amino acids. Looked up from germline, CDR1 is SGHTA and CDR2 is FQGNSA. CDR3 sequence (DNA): TGTGCCAGCAGCTTAGTCTTTAGGGATACGCAGTATTTT. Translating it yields CASSLVFRDTQYF.

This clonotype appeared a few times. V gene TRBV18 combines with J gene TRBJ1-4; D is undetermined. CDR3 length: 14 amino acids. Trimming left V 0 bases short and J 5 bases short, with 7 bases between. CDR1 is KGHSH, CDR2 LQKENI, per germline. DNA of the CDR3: TGTGCCAGCTCACCACCGATGGGAAATGAAAAACTGTTTTTT. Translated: CASSPPMGNEKLFF.

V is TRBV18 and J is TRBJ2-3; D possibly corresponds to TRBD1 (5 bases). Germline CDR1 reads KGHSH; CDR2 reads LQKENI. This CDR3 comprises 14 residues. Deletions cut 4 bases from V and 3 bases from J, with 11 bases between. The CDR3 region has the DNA TGTGCCAGCTCACGACAGATTGAGACAGATACGCAGTATTTT. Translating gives CASSRQIETDTQYF. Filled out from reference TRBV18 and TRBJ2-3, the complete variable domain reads NAGVMQNPRHLVRRRGQEARLRCSPMKGHSHVYWYRQLPEEGLKFMVYLQKENIIDESGMPKERFSAEFPKEGPSILRIQQVVRGDSAAYFCASSRQIETDTQYFGPGTRLTVL.

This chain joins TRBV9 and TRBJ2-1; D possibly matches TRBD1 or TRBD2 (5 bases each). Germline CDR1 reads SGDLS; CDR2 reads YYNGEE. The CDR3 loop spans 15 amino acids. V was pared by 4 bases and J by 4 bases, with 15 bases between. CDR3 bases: TGTGCCAGCAGCAACACCGGGACGGGGTACAATGAGCAGTTCTTC. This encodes CASSNTGTGYNEQFF.

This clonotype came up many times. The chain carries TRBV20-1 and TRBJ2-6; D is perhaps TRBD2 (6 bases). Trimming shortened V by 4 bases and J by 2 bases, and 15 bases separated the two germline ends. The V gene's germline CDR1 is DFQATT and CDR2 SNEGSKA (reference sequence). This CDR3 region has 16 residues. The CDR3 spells CSATRWGETGANVLTF. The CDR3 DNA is TGCAGTGCTACTCGGTGGGGGGAAACTGGGGCCAACGTCCTGACTTTC.

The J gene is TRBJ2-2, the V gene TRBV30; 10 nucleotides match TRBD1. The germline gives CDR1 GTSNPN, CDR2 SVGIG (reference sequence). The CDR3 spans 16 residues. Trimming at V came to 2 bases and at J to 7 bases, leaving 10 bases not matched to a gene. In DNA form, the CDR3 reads TGTGCCTGGAGTAGCCGGGACAGGGGCACTTTCGGGGAGCTGTTTTTT. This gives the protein CAWSSRDRGTFGELFF.

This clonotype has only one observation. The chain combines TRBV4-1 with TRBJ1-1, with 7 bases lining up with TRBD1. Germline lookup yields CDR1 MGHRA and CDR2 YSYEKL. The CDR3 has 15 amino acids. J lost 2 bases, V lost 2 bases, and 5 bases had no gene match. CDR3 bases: TGCGCCAGCAGCCAAAGGACAGGCCTTAACACTGAAGCTTTCTTT. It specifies CASSQRTGLNTEAFF.

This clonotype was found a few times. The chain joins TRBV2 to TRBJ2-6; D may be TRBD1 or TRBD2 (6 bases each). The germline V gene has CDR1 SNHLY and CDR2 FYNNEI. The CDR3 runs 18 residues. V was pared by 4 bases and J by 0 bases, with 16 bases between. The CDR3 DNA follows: TGTGCCAGCAGTGGGGGTCCGGGGGCCATCTCTGGGGCCAACGTCCTGACTTTC. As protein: CASSGGPGAISGANVLTF.

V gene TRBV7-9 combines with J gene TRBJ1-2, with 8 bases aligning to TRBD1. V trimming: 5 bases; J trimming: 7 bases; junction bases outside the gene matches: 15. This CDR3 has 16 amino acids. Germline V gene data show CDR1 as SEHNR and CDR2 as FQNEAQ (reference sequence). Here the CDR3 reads CASSIRDQGARVGYTF. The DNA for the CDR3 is TGTGCCAGCAGCATCAGGGATCAGGGGGCGAGGGTTGGCTACACCTTC.

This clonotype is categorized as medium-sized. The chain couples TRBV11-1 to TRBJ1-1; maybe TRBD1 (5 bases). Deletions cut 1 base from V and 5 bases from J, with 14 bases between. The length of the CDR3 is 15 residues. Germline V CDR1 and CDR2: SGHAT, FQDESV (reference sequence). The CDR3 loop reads CASSLGRQRGTEAFF. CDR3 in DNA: TGTGCCAGCAGCTTAGGACGTCAGAGGGGAACTGAAGCTTTCTTT.

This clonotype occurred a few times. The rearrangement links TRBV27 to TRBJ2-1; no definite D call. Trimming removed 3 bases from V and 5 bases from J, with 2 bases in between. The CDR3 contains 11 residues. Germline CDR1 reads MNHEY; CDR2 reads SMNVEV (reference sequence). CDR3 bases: TGTGCCAGCAGTTTCCACAATGAGCAGTTCTTC. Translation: CASSFHNEQFF.

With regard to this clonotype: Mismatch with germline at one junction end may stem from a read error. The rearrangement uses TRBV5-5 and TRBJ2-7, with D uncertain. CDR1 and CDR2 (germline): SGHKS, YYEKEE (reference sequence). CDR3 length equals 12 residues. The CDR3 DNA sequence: TGTGACAGCAGAGGTTCAAGTTACGAGCAGTACTTC. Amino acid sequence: CDSRGSSYEQYF.

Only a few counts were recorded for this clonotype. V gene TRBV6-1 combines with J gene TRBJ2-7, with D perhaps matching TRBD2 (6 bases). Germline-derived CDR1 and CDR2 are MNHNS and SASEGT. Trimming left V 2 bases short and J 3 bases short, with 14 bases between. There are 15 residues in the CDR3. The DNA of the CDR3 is TGTGCCAGCAGTGAATACGGGACTCGCAACTACGAGCAGTACTTC. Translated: CASSEYGTRNYEQYF.

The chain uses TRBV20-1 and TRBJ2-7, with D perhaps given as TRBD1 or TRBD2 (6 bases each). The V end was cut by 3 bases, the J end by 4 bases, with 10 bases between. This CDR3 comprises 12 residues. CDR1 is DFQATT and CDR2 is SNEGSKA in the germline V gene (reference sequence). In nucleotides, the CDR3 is TGCAGTGCTAGGGGGGGCCTATACGAGCAGTACTTC. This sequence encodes CSARGGLYEQYF.

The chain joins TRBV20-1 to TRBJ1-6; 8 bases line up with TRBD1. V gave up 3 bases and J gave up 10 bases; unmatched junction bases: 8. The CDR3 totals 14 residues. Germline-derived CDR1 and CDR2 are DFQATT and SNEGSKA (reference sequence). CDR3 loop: CSARTGEEASPLHF. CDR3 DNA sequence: TGCAGTGCTAGGACAGGGGAGGAAGCCTCACCCCTCCACTTT.

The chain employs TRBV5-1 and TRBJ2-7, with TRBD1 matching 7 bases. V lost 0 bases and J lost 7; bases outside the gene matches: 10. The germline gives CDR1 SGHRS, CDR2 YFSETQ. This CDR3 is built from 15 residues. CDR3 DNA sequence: TGCGCCAGCAGCTTGGGCCTGACAGGGCGTAGTGAGCAGTACTTC. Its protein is CASSLGLTGRSEQYF.

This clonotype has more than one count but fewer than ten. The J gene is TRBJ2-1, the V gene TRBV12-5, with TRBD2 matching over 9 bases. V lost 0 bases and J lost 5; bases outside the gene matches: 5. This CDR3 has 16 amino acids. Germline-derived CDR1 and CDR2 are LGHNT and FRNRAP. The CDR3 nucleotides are TGTGCTAGTGGTTTGGTAGGACTAGCGAGGGACAATGAGCAGTTCTTC. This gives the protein CASGLVGLARDNEQFF. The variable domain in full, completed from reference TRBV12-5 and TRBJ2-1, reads DARVTQTPRHKVTEMGQEVTMRCQPILGHNTVFWYRQTMMQGLELLAYFRNRAPLDDSGMPKDRFSAEMPDATLATLKIQPSEPRDSAVYFCASGLVGLARDNEQFFGPGTRLTVL.

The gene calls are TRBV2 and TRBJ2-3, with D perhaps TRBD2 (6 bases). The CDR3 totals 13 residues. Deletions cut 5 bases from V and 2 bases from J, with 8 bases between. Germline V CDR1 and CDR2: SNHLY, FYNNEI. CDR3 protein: CASSSGFTDTQYF. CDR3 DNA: TGTGCCAGCAGTAGCGGGTTCACAGATACGCAGTATTTT.

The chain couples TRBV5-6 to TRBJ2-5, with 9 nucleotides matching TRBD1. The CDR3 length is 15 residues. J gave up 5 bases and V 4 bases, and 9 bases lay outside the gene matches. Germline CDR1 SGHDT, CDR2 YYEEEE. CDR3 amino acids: CASSPGDRVWETQYF. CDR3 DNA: TGTGCCAGCAGCCCGGGGGACAGGGTGTGGGAGACCCAGTACTTC.

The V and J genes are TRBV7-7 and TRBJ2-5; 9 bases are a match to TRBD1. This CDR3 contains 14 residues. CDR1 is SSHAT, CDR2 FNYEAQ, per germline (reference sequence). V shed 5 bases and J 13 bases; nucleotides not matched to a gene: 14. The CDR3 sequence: CASSPAYGDRAPYF. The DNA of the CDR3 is TGTGCCAGCAGCCCCGCGTATGGGGACAGGGCCCCGTACTTC.

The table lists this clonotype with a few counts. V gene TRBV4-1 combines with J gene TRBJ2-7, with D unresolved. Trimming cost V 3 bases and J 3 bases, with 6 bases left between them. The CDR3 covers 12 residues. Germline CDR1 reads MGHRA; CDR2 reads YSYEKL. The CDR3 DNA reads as TGCGCCAGCAGCCACGACGGCTACGAGCAGTACTTC. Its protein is CASSHDGYEQYF.

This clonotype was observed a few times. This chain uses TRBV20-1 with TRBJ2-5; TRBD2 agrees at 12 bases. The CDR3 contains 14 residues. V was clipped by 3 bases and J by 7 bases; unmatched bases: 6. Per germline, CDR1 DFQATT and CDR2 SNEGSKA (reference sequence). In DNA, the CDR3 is TGCAGTGCTAGGCTAGCGGGAGGGTTGGGGACCCAGTACTTC. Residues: CSARLAGGLGTQYF.

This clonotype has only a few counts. The CDR3 DNA is TGTGCCAGCAGCTTGAACAGGGGGAACACTGAAGCTTTCTTT. It is translated as CASSLNRGNTEAFF. This rearrangement joins TRBV7-2 to TRBJ1-1; 7 bases are a match to TRBD1. This CDR3 is built from 14 residues. The V gene's germline CDR1 is SGHTA and CDR2 FQGNSA. Trimming removed 3 bases from V and 1 base from J; junction bases left unmatched: 2.

This CDR3 reads CAWGTVSYEQYF. CDR3 nucleotide sequence: TGTGCCTGGGGGACCGTCTCCTACGAGCAGTACTTC. This chain uses TRBV30 with TRBJ2-7; perhaps D is TRBD1 or TRBD2 (5 bases each). V dropped 5 bases and J dropped 0 bases, with 8 bases sitting between them. In germline, CDR1 is GTSNPN, CDR2 SVGIG (reference sequence). The CDR3 is 12 amino acids.

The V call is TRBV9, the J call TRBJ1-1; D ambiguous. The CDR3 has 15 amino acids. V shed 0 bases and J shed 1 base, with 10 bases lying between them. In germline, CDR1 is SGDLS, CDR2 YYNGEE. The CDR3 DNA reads TGTGCCAGCAGCGTAGCTACGGGCGGGAACACTGAAGCTTTCTTT. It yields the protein CASSVATGGNTEAFF.